This T cell receptor beta chain derives from a study of T cell clones after liver transplantation. Whole-study context: Post-transplant blood was tracked for graft-donor-reactive T cell clones identified in a pre-transplant mixed lymphocyte reaction. As an antigen-independent comparator, third-party-reactive TCRbeta sequences came from pre-transplant mixed lymphocyte reactions. Samples came pre-transplant, pre-randomization before withdrawal, and post-randomization after withdrawal ended.

The CDR3 sequence is 15 residues long. V lost 2 bases and J lost 8; bases outside the gene matches: 5. Looked up from germline, CDR1 is SQVTM and CDR2 is ANQGSEA. Using immunoSEQ multiplex PCR, the repertoire was profiled, and TCRdb retains in-frame clones only, with some absent. The sample carries some 60,000 clones, approximately 70% recorded once. Sorting of unstimulated PBMCs yielded separate CD3+CD4+ and CD3+CD8+ fractions. The receptor was derived from a human patient who received a liver transplant. Some T cells may be graft donor cells. Sequencing used CD4+ T cells from blood, obtained at the roughly 15-month timepoint. The chain has TRBV29-1 and TRBJ2-1, with 14 bases that match TRBD2. The CDR3 nucleotides read TGCAGCGTTGAACCGACTAGCGGGAGGGCCCATGAGCAGTTCTTC. This sequence encodes CSVEPTSGRAHEQFF.